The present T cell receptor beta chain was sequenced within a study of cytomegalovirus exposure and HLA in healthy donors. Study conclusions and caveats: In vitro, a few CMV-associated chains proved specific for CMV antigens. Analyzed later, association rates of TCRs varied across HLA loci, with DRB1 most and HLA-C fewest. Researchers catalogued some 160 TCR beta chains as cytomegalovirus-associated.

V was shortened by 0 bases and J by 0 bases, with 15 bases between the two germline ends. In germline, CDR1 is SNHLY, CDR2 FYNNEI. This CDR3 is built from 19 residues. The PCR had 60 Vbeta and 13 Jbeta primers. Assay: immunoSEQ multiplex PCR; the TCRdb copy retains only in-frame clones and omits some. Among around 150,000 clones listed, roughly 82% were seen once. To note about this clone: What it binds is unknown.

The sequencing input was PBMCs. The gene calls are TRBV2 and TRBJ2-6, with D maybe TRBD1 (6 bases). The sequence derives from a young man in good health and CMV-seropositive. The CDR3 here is CASSEAEAGAPSGANVLTF. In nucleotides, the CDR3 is TGTGCCAGCAGTGAAGCAGAGGCAGGGGCCCCCTCTGGGGCCAACGTCCTGACTTTC.